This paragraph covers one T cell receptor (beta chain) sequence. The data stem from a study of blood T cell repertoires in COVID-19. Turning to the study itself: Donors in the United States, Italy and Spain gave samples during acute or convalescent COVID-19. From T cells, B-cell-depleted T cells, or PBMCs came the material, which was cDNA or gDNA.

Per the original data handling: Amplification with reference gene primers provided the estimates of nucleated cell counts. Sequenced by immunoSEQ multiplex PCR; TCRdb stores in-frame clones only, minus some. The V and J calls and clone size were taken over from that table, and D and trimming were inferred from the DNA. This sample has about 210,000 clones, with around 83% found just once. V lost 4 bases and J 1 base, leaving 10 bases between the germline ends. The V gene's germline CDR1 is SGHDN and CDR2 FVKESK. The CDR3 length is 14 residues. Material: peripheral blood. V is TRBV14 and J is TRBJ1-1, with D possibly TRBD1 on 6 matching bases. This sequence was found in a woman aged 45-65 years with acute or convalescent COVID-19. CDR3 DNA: TGTGCCAGCAGCCGACAGGTCCAGAACACTGAAGCTTTCTTT. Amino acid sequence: CASSRQVQNTEAFF.